This entry is about one T cell receptor beta chain. Its antigen is unknown. The CDR3 spans 13 residues. Looked up from germline, CDR1 is MDHEN and CDR2 is SYDVKM. The germline V and J ends were trimmed by 9 bases and 3 bases, with 11 bases remaining between them. No fewer than 6 million PBMCs went into each sample. The data are from a study of blood T cells in healthy people across ages. Overall study results and limits: Without sorted subsets, naive and antigen-experienced compartments could not be conclusively compared. A roughly linear fall in TCR beta diversity per million T cells was seen with increasing age.

Next came a second PCR, run for 7 to 11 cycles, which used a sample-barcoded 5' primer along with a J-beta primer mix. MiXCR, applied by TCRdb to the 5' RACE reads, yields one record per CDR3 protein. The sample lists hundreds of thousands of distinct CDR3 sequences; 49% were seen once. The source is a woman aged 55-69 years in good health. The specimen was blood. The V call is TRBV28, the J call TRBJ2-2; weak D call: TRBD1 (6 bases). CDR3 loop: CASGQTYTGELFF. CDR3 coding DNA: TGTGCCAGTGGACAGACCTACACCGGGGAGCTGTTTTTT.